The next 25 T cell receptor beta chains were all read from a single sample in a study of T cell repertoires in cytomegalovirus infection. From the reads, TCRdb called clonotypes with MiXCR, one entry per CDR3 protein. The sample contains hundreds of thousands of distinct CDR3 sequences, approximately 31% of which appear only once. The antigens of these receptors remain unknown. The input for sequencing was cultured CD8+ T cells from PBMCs, taken from culture after CMV antigen stimulation. The receptors were sampled from a human donor in good health (CMV status not recorded). Some clones in this sample may be carry-over from other donors' samples.

The chain couples TRBV20-1 to TRBJ1-2; 7 nucleotides align to TRBD1. CDR1 and CDR2 from the germline V gene are DFQATT and SNEGSKA (reference sequence). Trimming cost V 7 bases and J 5 bases; bases outside gene matches: 10. CDR3 length equals 13 residues. The CDR3 sequence: CSVMGQGEYGYTF. The CDR3, as DNA: TGCAGTGTGATGGGGCAGGGGGAATATGGCTACACCTTC.

The V gene is TRBV7-9, the J gene TRBJ2-3, with TRBD1 matching 10 bases. The length of the CDR3 is 16 residues. The germline V gene encodes CDR1 SEHNR and CDR2 FQNEAQ (reference sequence). V shed 5 bases, J shed 5 bases, and the junction held 10 bases outside the gene matches. As DNA, the CDR3 is TGTGCCAGCAGCCCTATGACAGGGGGCGAAAGAGATACGCAGTATTTT. It codes for CASSPMTGGERDTQYF.

In the case of this clonotype: It is likely a read error, because the conserved phenylalanine at the end of the CDR3 is missing. The genes are TRBV5-3 and TRBJ2-1; D possibly corresponds to TRBD1 (6 bases). TRBV5-3 is filed as an ORF, its function uncertain. The V and J ends lost 9 bases and 6 bases respectively, with 16 bases between them. The length of the CDR3 is 13 residues. The CDR3 loop is CANSPGTINEQFS. The CDR3 bases are TGTGCCAACAGCCCCGGGACAATCAATGAGCAGTTCTCC.

V is TRBV6-5 and J is TRBJ2-7; no reliable D call. This CDR3 comprises 11 residues. The V end lost 10 bases, the J end lost 0 bases, and 7 bases lay between the germline ends. Germline values: CDR1 MNHEY, CDR2 SVGAGI. The CDR3 DNA reads as TGTGCCAACCAATTCTCCTACGAGCAGTACTTC. This encodes CANQFSYEQYF.

The rearrangement links TRBV27 to TRBJ2-7; no reliable D call. The germline V and J ends were trimmed by 2 bases and 6 bases, with 14 bases remaining between them. The V gene's germline CDR1 is MNHEY and CDR2 SMNVEV (reference sequence). There are 14 residues in the CDR3. CDR3 sequence: CASSLRVDWSEQYV. In nucleotides, the CDR3 is TGTGCCAGCAGTTTAAGAGTAGACTGGAGCGAGCAGTACGTC.

The sample holds a few counts of this clonotype. The DNA for the CDR3 is TGCGCCAGCAGCCAAGTCAATCATGAGCAGTTCTTC. Residues: CASSQVNHEQFF. The chain joins TRBV4-1 to TRBJ2-1; no definite D call. CDR1 is MGHRA, CDR2 YSYEKL, per germline. This CDR3 is built from 12 residues. V shed 1 base and J shed 8 bases, with 6 bases lying between them.

The chain joins TRBV15 to TRBJ1-5; D unresolved. Germline loops: CDR1 LNHNV, CDR2 YYDKDF (reference sequence). The CDR3 runs to 13 residues. The ends were cut back, 0 bases at V and 7 bases at J, with 7 bases in the middle. CDR3 sequence: CATSRDFQQPQHF. The CDR3 DNA reads TGTGCCACCAGCAGAGATTTTCAGCAGCCCCAGCATTTT.

This clonotype turned up a few times. The rearrangement uses TRBV3-1 and TRBJ2-7; D is unclear. Between the trimmed V and J ends, which lost 1 base and 6 bases, there was a span of 7 bases. CDR3 size: 12 residues. Per germline, CDR1 LGHDT and CDR2 YNNKEL (reference sequence). CDR3 nucleotide sequence: TGTGCCAGCAGCCAAGGGAAGAGCGAGCAGTACTTC. Amino acids: CASSQGKSEQYF.

This rearrangement joins TRBV6-5 to TRBJ1-6, with D uncertain. The CDR3 runs 17 residues. The germline V and J ends were trimmed by 0 bases and 3 bases, with 12 bases remaining between them. The germline V gene encodes CDR1 MNHEY and CDR2 SVGAGI. The CDR3 reads CASSYSPAIGYNSPLHF. Written as DNA, the CDR3 is TGTGCCAGCAGTTACTCCCCCGCCATCGGCTATAATTCACCCCTCCACTTT.

The chain links TRBV12-3 or TRBV12-4 to TRBJ1-2; D is uncertain. Trimming shortened V by 3 bases and J by 4 bases, and 18 bases separated the two germline ends. CDR3 size: 16 residues. The CDR3 DNA follows: TGTGCCAGCAGTTTCGGTACAAGCTTTACGCCCTATGGCTACACCTTC. Translation: CASSFGTSFTPYGYTF.

This clonotype showed up many times. The chain uses TRBV7-2 and TRBJ2-7, with TRBD1 matching over 7 bases. The CDR3 length is 13 residues. Germline CDR1 reads SGHTA; CDR2 reads FQGNSA. The V segment lost 5 bases and the J segment 5 bases; nucleotides outside the gene matches: 6. The CDR3 DNA reads TGTGCCAGCAGCCCGGTGACAGGGAACGAGCAGTACTTC. Translating it yields CASSPVTGNEQYF.

The chain employs TRBV19 and TRBJ1-1; no clear D gene. V was shortened by 1 base and J by 7 bases, with 7 bases between the two germline ends. This CDR3 has 12 amino acids. Germline CDR1 is LNHDA and CDR2 is SQIVND (reference sequence). CDR3 amino acids: CASSIGTFEAFF. CDR3 in DNA: TGTGCCAGTAGTATAGGGACGTTTGAAGCTTTCTTT.

About this clonotype itself: No conserved phenylalanine or tryptophan is present at the end of the CDR3, so a read error is the likely explanation. The chain combines TRBV7-8 with TRBJ2-7, with no clear D. Trimming took off 7 bases at V and 2 bases at J, with 9 bases between the two ends. From germline, CDR1 is SGHVS and CDR2 FQNEAQ. The CDR3 runs 12 residues. CDR3: CASMARAYEQYL. The CDR3 coding sequence is TGTGCCAGCATGGCGCGAGCCTACGAGCAGTACCTC.

This clonotype came up once. Lacking the conserved final phenylalanine or tryptophan, this CDR3 likely reflects a read error. The chain's CDR3 is CATSRDLTLLSYNEQFS. As DNA, the CDR3 is TGTGCCACCAGCAGAGATCTTACCCTACTTTCCTACAATGAGCAGTTCTCC. The chain joins TRBV15 to TRBJ2-1; no clear D gene. This CDR3 is 17 amino acids long. Germline lookup yields CDR1 LNHNV and CDR2 YYDKDF (reference sequence). Trimming removed 0 bases from V and 1 base from J, with 13 bases in between.

The chain has TRBV6-6 and TRBJ2-3, with D possibly TRBD1 on 5 matching bases. V lost 3 bases and J 4 bases, leaving 11 bases between the germline ends. This CDR3 is 14 amino acids long. Looked up from germline, CDR1 is MNHNY and CDR2 is SVGAGI (reference sequence). The chain's CDR3 is CASSYRGSADTQYF. The CDR3 nucleotides read TGTGCCAGCAGTTATAGGGGAAGCGCAGATACGCAGTATTTT.

The chain uses TRBV12-3 or TRBV12-4 and TRBJ1-4; the match to TRBD1 covers 11 bases. The CDR3 spans 17 residues. Trimming took 6 bases from V and 3 from J; bases not matched to a gene: 9. The CDR3 loop reads CASRGTGGRWANEKLFF. In DNA, the CDR3 is TGTGCCAGCAGGGGGACAGGGGGAAGGTGGGCTAATGAAAAACTGTTTTTT.

This clonotype was observed a few times. The rearrangement uses TRBV5-6 and TRBJ1-3; D is undetermined. V was clipped by 0 bases and J by 0 bases, with 13 bases between them. Germline CDR1 SGHDT, CDR2 YYEEEE. This CDR3 has 17 residues. CDR3 DNA: TGTGCCAGCAGCTTGGCGGGAGGCAGGAGCTCTGGAAACACCATATATTTT. Amino acid sequence: CASSLAGGRSSGNTIYF.

Of note for this clonotype: One end of the junction is discordant with germline, which a read error may explain. J is TRBJ2-7 and V is TRBV6-8; 7 bases map to TRBD1. CDR1 and CDR2 (germline): MNHGY, SAAAGT. The CDR3 totals 14 residues. The CDR3 nucleotides are TGTGTCAGCAGCTTACAGGGGTGGGGTTACGAGCAGTACTTC. Protein: CVSSLQGWGYEQYF.

This clonotype was counted a few times. The V call is TRBV6-2 or TRBV6-3, the J call TRBJ1-2, with 9 bases matching TRBD1. The length of the CDR3 is 14 residues. V dropped 5 bases and J dropped 4; count of bases not matched to a gene: 5. Looked up from germline, CDR1 is MNHEY and CDR2 is SVGEGT. CDR3 amino acids: CASSRQGDLYGYTF. In DNA form, the CDR3 reads TGTGCCAGCAGTCGACAGGGGGACCTCTATGGCTACACCTTC.

This clonotype has just a few counts. The V and J genes are TRBV19 and TRBJ1-2, with D perhaps TRBD1 (5 bases). The CDR3 covers 13 residues. Germline V gene lookup returns CDR1 LNHDA and CDR2 SQIVND (reference sequence). V lost 2 bases and J 8 bases, leaving 12 bases between the germline ends. CDR3 coding DNA: TGTGCCAGTAGTATAACCAGGGAGTCAGGCTACACCTTC. Residues: CASSITRESGYTF.

This clonotype was counted many times. The gene calls are TRBV6-5 and TRBJ2-5, with D possibly being TRBD2 (6 bases). The CDR3 extends over 16 amino acids. The ends were cut back, 2 bases at V and 1 base at J, with 14 bases in the middle. CDR1 MNHEY and CDR2 SVGAGI come from the germline V gene. The CDR3 reads CASSYGLADPQETQYF. CDR3 nucleotides: TGTGCCAGCAGTTACGGGTTAGCGGACCCCCAAGAGACCCAGTACTTC.

The chain joins TRBV9 to TRBJ2-1, with TRBD2 matching over 7 bases. Germline V gene data show CDR1 as SGDLS and CDR2 as YYNGEE. With 0 bases clipped from V and 3 bases from J, the junction kept 6 bases outside the gene matches. There are 16 residues in the CDR3. CDR3 sequence (DNA): TGTGCCAGCAGCGTAGAGGGAAGCGGGGTCTACAATGAGCAGTTCTTC. Protein: CASSVEGSGVYNEQFF.

This clonotype was counted between two and nine times. The CDR3 sequence: CQTSQGVGNAFF. Written as DNA, the CDR3 is TGTCAGACATCTCAGGGGGTCGGCAATGCTTTCTTT. The gene calls are TRBV11-2 and TRBJ1-1, with TRBD1 matching 7 bases. The CDR3 has 12 residues. CDR1 is SGHAT, CDR2 FQNNGV, per germline.

A few counts support this clonotype. J is TRBJ1-4 and V is TRBV14; 8 bases agree with TRBD1. Germline V gene lookup returns CDR1 SGHDN and CDR2 FVKESK. The CDR3 totals 14 residues. Trimming took 4 bases from V and 8 from J; bases not matched to a gene: 6. The CDR3 sequence is CASSPGGWDEKLFF. CDR3 DNA sequence: TGTGCCAGCAGCCCAGGGGGCTGGGACGAAAAACTGTTTTTT. The variable domain in full, completed from reference TRBV14 and TRBJ1-4, reads EAGVTQFPSHSVIEKGQTVTLRCDPISGHDNLYWYRRVMGKEIKFLLHFVKESKQDESGMPNNRFLAERTGGTYSTLKVQPAELEDSGVYFCASSPGGWDEKLFFGSGTQLSVL.

The table lists this clonotype with a few counts. V and J are TRBV2 and TRBJ2-7; D may correspond to TRBD1 or TRBD2 (5 bases each). CDR3 size: 13 residues. The V gene's germline CDR1 is SNHLY and CDR2 FYNNEI. The ends were cut back, 4 bases at V and 4 bases at J, with 11 bases in the middle. The CDR3 loop reads CASSGDLGYEQYV. CDR3 sequence (DNA): TGTGCCAGCAGTGGGGACCTGGGGTACGAGCAGTACGTC.